The sequence of this T cell receptor beta chain was determined in a study of cytomegalovirus exposure and HLA in healthy donors. Overall study context: An early release of data contained about 85 million unique TCRs, which came from HLA-typed donors.

Study-level points and caveats: As confirmed in vitro, three CMV-associated chains were specific for CMV antigens. Earlier findings revealed that most TCR beta V segments proved productive either about 87% or about 30% of the time.

A note on this clone: Antigen: not known.

CDR3 length equals 17 residues. With 2 bases removed from V and 6 bases from J, the gap between germline ends came to 20 bases. CDR1 SGHTA and CDR2 FQGNSA come from the germline V gene. Primers: 60 Vbeta forward and 13 Jbeta reverse. Measured with immunoSEQ multiplex PCR; TCRdb has only the in-frame clones, and not every one. Here the sample table reports more than 100,000 clones. V is TRBV7-2 and J is TRBJ1-5; possibly TRBD1 for D (6 bases). Sequencing used PBMCs. This receptor was obtained from a woman between 40 and 50 years old in good health and CMV-seronegative. CDR3 sequence reads: CASSLSDAGVMGQPQHF. The CDR3 coding sequence is TGTGCCAGCAGCTTAAGTGACGCAGGGGTTATGGGTCAGCCCCAGCATTTT.